This record covers a single T cell receptor (beta chain). Its antigen is as yet unknown. The data derive from a study of PD-1 blockade in classical Hodgkin lymphoma. Whole-study results and caveats: The CD4+ diversity rise by C4D1 was clearest in complete responders. Initiation of nivolumab under 1 year after ASCT led to exclusion of patients. Healthy donors were reported to have higher baseline TCR diversity than newly diagnosed patients.

This CDR3 is 17 amino acids long. Germline trimming cut 3 bases from V and 3 bases from J; bases unmatched to any gene: 11. Germline V gives CDR1 MGHRA, CDR2 YSYEKL. Assay: immunoSEQ multiplex PCR; the TCRdb copy retains only in-frame clones and omits some. The data contain 100,000 or so clones, around 89% of them singletons. Relapses following autologous stem cell transplantation were seen in all patients, with brentuximab vedotin exposure varying. Sequenced here: peripheral blood mononuclear cells (PBMCs), sampled before the second cycle of nivolumab. This sequence originates from a human donor with classical Hodgkin lymphoma. The chain is built from TRBV4-1 and TRBJ2-1, with 7 nucleotides matching TRBD2. CDR3 in DNA: TGCGCCAGCAGCCACCCGAGCCGGGGGGACCTCTACAATGAGCAGTTCTTC. Protein sequence: CASSHPSRGDLYNEQFF.